This T cell receptor beta chain was sequenced in a study of cytotoxic CD8 clonotypes in ibrutinib-treated CLL (dated by TCRdb to about 2021). In the study overall: The cohort included about 15 treatment-naive and about a dozen relapsed/refractory patients; 17 to 18 were IGHV unmutated. Longitudinal samples were obtainable from about 30% of the roughly 86 participants in the trial. Cryopreserved peripheral blood mononuclear cells were collected before treatment, at response, and at either disease progression or sustained remission. Partial responses were observed in about 24 patients and complete responses in 2; after a median follow-up of 68 months, remission was maintained in 15 or so patients and progression was observed in roughly twelve. Every remission and progressive disease sample was obtained while ibrutinib was still being received by the patients. On average, each sample yielded 270,000 or so productive templates and around 98,000 productive rearrangements. Samples at response were collected after a median of about 11 months of treatment, with a range of roughly 6 to 40 months. The paper's findings and limits, for the study overall: At baseline, clonality was higher than in age-matched healthy donors and showed a strong correlation with circulating CD8+ T-cell counts. Clonality rose at ibrutinib response, remained stable during sustained remission, and dropped back toward baseline at progression. Public clonotypes were rare and either shrank or stayed stable during treatment, and the rise in clonality at ibrutinib response reflected expansion of private clonotypes. Lymph node repertoires were not examined, and the timing of sampling was not matched between patients in sustained remission and those whose disease progressed.

On this clone: The antigen this receptor binds is unknown. No much larger clonotype is one base removed from it; base qualities were not supplied.

Its CDR3 holds 16 amino acids, cysteine through phenylalanine. The entry retains the CDR3 DNA only, 48 bases that are in frame from base 1. The germline V gene supplies CDR1 MDHEN and CDR2 SYDVKM. At the junction V is shortened by 2 bases and J by 4 bases, with 18 bases in between. A MiSeq instrument was used for deep resolution sequencing, which targeted depths ranging from 1 in 1 million up to 1 in 200,000 T cells, with coverage averaging 10x for each clonotype. TCR beta libraries were generated with the immunoSEQ hsTCRB Kit. Per the source publication's procedure: ImmunoSEQ Data Assistant and ImmunoSEQ Analyzer were used for data analysis, and V, D and J genes were assigned according to IMGT definitions. Clonality, with values ranging from 0 to 1, was calculated as one minus the normalized Shannon entropy of productive rearrangement frequencies. Public clonotype analysis was restricted to overrepresented clonotypes comprising at least 0.05% of each patient's repertoire. Some twelve age-matched healthy donor repertoires from immuneACCESS were used as controls for clonality. The source is immuneACCESS, and TCRdb retained only in-frame sequences with V and J called. Part of the clones is not carried over; for the studies checked, unresolved V genes explain less than half of this, and the remainder is unexplained. V, J and clone size are taken as reported in that table, and D and trimming were inferred from the DNA itself. For this sample the table gives about 270,000 clones, of which roughly three quarters were detected only once. The ten largest clones add up to about 6% of the sample.

Per the publication, the time point label means: progressive disease on ibrutinib. For TCR beta library preparation, roughly 2 micrograms of genomic DNA were extracted from the cryopreserved PBMCs. High-throughput TCR beta sequencing was performed on longitudinal blood samples from CLL patients receiving ibrutinib monotherapy. The patients were enrolled in a single-center, open-label phase 2 trial of ibrutinib monotherapy. The sequence is built from TRBV28 and TRBJ2-7; the D gene cannot be resolved reliably. This specimen was PBMCs, taken at disease progression, from a patient treated with ibrutinib. The TCR was taken from a human donor with chronic lymphocytic leukemia. The DNA reads as follows: TGTGCCAGCAGTTTACAGAGGTTGCCGGACCTATACGAGCAGTACTTC. This translates into CASSLQRLPDLYEQYF.